Included here is one T cell receptor (beta chain) sequence, with context. Its specificity is unknown. J gave up 0 bases and V 4 bases, and 3 bases lay outside the gene matches. CDR1 is SGHRS and CDR2 is YFSETQ in the germline V gene. CDR3 size: 15 residues. This sample is drawn from a study of OX40 agonist ivuxolimab in advanced cancers. Method: immunoSEQ multiplex PCR; TCRdb's copy keeps in-frame clones and lacks some. Here the sample spans 70,000 to 90,000 clones, around nine tenths being singletons. Notes on the study in general: Both CD4+ and CD8+ T cell populations in blood had undergone clonal expansion by week 6 at 0.1 to 3.0 mg/kg.

The TCR sequence derives from an adult with an advanced solid tumor such as melanoma, head and neck, liver or kidney cancer. The sample in question was CD4+ or CD8+ T cells sorted from blood, obtained in a trial of the OX40 agonist ivuxolimab. The chain links TRBV5-1 to TRBJ1-4; 7 bases map to TRBD1. The CDR3 DNA reads as TGCGCCAGCAGCGGCGGGACAGCAACTAATGAAAAACTGTTTTTT. This codes for CASSGGTATNEKLFF.